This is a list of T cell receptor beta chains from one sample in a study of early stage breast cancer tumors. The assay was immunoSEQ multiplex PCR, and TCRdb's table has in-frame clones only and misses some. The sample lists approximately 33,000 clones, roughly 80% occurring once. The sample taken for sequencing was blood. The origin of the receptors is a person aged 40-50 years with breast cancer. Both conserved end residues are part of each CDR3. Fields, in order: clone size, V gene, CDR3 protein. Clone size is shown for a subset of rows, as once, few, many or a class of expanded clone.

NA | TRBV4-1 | CASSQDPGLVYGYTF
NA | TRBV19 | CASQKTGQLAKNIQYF
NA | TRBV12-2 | CASHWREGEEGYEQYF
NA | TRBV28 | CASSQTGEGYGYTF
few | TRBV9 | CASSVDAGVGGYTF
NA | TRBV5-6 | CASSLGTGGRMNTEAFF
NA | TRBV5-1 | CASSPGLLAGGPEYSTDTQYF
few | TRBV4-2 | CASSPYSGTGNGYTF
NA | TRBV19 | CASSKNPGTSGNRQFF
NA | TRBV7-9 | CASSRPFEQFF
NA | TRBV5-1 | CASSLDATGYQETQYF
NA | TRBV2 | CASSERTSGSRQYF
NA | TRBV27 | CASSSWTEVREQYF
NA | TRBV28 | CASGRWTEAFF
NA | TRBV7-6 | CASSYRFWANVLTF
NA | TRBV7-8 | CASSLNTGLGTEAFF